This record looks at one T cell receptor (beta chain) sequence and its context. Stem cell-like memory, regulatory, central memory and naive CD4+ cells were sorted via CD45RO/CCR7/CD25/CD127/CD95/CD27. Post-sort purity exceeded 98% for all sorted populations. Reverse transcribing all isolated RNA meant expressed TCRB transcripts were sequenced. Method: immunoSEQ multiplex PCR; TCRdb's copy keeps in-frame clones and lacks some. The data contain some 300,000 clones, 8% of them seen just once; the ten biggest clones take up approximately 0.93%. CDR1 is SNHLY, CDR2 FYNNEI, per germline. The CDR3 has 16 residues. Deletions cut 7 bases from V and 1 base from J, with 19 bases between. This entry comes from a study of beta chain features in type 1 diabetes. Study information: Patients were similar to healthy donors in age and gender (as well as in cell yields).

The V call is TRBV2, the J call TRBJ2-5, with D tentatively TRBD1 or TRBD2 (6 bases each). The source is a woman aged 18-30 years in good health. Sequencing was performed on central memory CD4+ T cells from blood. The CDR3 loop is CASMGGYAGRQETQYF. In nucleotides, the CDR3 is TGTGCCAGCATGGGGGGCTACGCGGGGCGCCAAGAGACCCAGTACTTC.